This T cell receptor (beta chain) was identified during a study of post-analysis software for immune sequencing data. Study context: Recorded subtypes: relapsing-remitting, secondary progressive, progressive-relapsing; some patients unannotated. The study, taken as a whole, reports: The study found TRBV5-6, TRBV5-1 and TRBV20-1 among five TRBV segments more frequent in patients than controls.

Trimming cost V 6 bases and J 4 bases; bases outside gene matches: 7. The CDR3 length is 16 residues. This clonotype was detected a few times. Antigen specificity is unknown. Tagging with unique molecular identifiers was a feature of the TCR beta cDNA libraries. Input of about 0.95 to 11 million T cells yielded around 500,000 cDNA molecules. Via MiXCR, TCRdb re-called the PCR reads, giving one row per CDR3 protein. The sample shows approximately 350,000 distinct CDR3 sequences, approximately 33% of them seen only once. The origin of this receptor is a girl aged 10 to 17 with multiple sclerosis. The genes are TRBV12-3 or TRBV12-4 and TRBJ2-1; 12 positions agree with TRBD2. The specimen sequenced was blood. This CDR3 reads CASRRTSGEMYNEQFF. The CDR3 nucleotides are TGTGCCAGCAGGCGGACTAGCGGGGAAATGTACAATGAGCAGTTCTTC.